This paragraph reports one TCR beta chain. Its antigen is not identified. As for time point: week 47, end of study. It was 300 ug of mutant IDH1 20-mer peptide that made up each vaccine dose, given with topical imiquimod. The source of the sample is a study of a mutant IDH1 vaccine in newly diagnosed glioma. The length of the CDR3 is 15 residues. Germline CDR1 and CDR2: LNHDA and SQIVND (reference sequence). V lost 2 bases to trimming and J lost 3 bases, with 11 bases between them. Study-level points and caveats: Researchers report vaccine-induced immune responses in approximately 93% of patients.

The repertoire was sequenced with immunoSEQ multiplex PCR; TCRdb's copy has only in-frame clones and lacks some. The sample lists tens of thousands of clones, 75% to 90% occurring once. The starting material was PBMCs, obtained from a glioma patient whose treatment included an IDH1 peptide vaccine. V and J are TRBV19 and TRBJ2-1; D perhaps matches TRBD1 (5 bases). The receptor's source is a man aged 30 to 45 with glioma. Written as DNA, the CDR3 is TGTGCCAGTAGTATACCAAGGGGCCTCTACAATGAGCAGTTCTTC. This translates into CASSIPRGLYNEQFF.